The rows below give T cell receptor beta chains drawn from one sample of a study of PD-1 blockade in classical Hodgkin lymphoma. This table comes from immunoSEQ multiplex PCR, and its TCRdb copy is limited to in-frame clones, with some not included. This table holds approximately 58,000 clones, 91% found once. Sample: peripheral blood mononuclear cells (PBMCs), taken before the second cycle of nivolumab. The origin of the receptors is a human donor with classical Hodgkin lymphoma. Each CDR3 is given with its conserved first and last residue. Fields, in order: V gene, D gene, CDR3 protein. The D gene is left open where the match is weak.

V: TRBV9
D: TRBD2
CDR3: CASSVAALAGKNSYEQYF

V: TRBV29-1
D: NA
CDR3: CSVEDGGQSTF

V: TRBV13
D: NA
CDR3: CASSLNSGHGITEAFF

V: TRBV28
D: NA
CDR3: CASSPPFGGTYEQYF

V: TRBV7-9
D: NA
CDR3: CASSFPSSTARETRYF

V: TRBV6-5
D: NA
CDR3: CASSYESGPENTEAFF

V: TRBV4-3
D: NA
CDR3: CASAQGAGANVLTF

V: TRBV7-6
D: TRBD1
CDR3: CASSPRTGSYEQYF

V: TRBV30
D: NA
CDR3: CAWSVYQETQYF

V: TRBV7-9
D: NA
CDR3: CASSEGTQETQYF

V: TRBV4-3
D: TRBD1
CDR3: CASSQDGDSTYEQYF

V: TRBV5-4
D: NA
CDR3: CASSSDRQSIQETQYF

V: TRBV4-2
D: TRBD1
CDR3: CASSLMTGTHQETQYF

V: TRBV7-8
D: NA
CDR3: CASSSSSKENTGELFF

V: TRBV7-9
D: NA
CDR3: CASSSSPGTQRPDYEQYF

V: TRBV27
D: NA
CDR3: CASSLSGTQETQYF

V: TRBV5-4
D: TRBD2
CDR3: CASSLAGGGYNEQFF

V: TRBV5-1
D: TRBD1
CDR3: CASSLAGTGRYTQYF

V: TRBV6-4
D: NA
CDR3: CASSDSVGQGTDTQYF

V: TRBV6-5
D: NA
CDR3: CASSYAMETQYF

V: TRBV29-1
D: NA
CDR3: CSAVSGELFF

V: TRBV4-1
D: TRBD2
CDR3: CASSQGWPSGRGEETQYF

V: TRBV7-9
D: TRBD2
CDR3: CASSSPGTSGKSNEQYF

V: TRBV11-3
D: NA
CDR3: CASSSRPGTSYEQYF

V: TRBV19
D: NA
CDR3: CASRREVSTDTQYF

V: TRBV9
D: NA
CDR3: CASRGGRSYGYTF

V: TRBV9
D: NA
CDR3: CASSPMEVRNEQFF

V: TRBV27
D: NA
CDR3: CASSLIAATEAFF

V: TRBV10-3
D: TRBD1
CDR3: CAISATGGLFTYEQYF

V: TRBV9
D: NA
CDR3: CASSGLGVEQYF

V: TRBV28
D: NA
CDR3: CASSSRRTLLAGGNTIYF

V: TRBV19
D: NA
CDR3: CASGSGAYEQYF

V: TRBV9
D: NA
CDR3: CASSVGPGTNTEAFF

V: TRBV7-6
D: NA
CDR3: CASSSRAHLMVGDTQYF

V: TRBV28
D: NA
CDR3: CASSMGGVNTEAFF

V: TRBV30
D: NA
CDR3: CAWSVGGNQPQHF

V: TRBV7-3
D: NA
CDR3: CASSPTQAVARETQYF

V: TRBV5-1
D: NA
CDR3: CASSSQIQATNEKLFF

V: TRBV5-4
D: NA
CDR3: CASSSPVERPLRGANVLTF

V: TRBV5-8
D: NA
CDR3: CASRERQLMNTEAFF

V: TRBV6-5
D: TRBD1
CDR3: CASSPTGLLYEQYF

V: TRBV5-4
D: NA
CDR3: CASSLGFGEQFF

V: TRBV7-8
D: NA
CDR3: CASSLVGGTGSNQPQHF

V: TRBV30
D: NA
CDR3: CAWSDISSAEQYF

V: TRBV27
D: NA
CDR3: CASSLILATYNEQFF

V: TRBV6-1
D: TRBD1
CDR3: CATGQGLYGYTF

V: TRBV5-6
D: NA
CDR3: CASSLGVAGTQYF

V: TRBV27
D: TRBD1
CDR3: CASSLLPGQINTEAFF

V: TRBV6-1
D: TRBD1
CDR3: CASSEARGRAFF

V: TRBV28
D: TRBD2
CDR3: CASSQGTSGTTDTQYF

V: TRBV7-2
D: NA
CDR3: CASSLGSQETQYF

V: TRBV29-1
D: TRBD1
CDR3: CSALVQGTDTQYF

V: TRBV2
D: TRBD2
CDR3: CASTEAPAPGLAGGRQGTQYF

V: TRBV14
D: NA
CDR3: CASSRGRVQYYNEQFF

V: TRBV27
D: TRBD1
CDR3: CASSLQGGTNYGYTF

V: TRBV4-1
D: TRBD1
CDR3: CASSQGGTGVTDTQYF

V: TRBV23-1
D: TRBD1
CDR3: CASSSRTMTGGDRHGYTF

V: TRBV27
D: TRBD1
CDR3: CASGDQGAGYGYTF

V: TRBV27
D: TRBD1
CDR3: CASSSGGQLGSYEQYF